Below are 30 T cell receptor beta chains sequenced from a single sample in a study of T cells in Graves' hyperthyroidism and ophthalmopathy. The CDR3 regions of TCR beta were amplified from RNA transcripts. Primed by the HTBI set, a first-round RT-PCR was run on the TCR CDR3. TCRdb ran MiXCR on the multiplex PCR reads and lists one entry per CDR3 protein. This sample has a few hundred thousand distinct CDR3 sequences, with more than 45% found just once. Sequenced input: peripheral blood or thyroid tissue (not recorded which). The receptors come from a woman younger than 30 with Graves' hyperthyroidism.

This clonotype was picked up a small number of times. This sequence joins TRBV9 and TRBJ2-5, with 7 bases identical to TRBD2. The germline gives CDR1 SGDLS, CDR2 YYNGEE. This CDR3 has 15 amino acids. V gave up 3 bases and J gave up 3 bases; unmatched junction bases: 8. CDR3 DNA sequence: TGTGCCAGCAGCGGACCGCGAGGGAGGGAAGAGACCCAGTACTTC. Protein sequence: CASSGPRGREETQYF.

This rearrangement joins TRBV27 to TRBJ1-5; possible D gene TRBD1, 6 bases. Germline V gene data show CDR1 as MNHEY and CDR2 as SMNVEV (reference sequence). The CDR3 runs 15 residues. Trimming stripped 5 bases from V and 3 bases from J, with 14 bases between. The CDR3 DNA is TGTGCCAGCAGTGAAGGGGGAGGCTACAATCAGCCCCAGCATTTT. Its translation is CASSEGGGYNQPQHF.

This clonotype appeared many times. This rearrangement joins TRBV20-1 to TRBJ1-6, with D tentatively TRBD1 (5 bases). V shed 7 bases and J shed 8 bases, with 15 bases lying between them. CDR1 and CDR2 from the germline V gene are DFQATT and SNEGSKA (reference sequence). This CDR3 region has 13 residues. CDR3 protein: CSVRRGRDSPLHF. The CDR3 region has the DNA TGCAGTGTTCGGAGGGGCAGGGATTCACCCCTCCACTTT.

CDR3 nucleotides: TGTGCCAGTAGTGCCGGACCGGTCAAAAATGAAAAACTGTTTTTT. It encodes CASSAGPVKNEKLFF. The chain uses TRBV19 and TRBJ1-4; D remains unclear. CDR3 length: 15 amino acids. The germline V gene has CDR1 LNHDA and CDR2 SQIVND (reference sequence). Trimming took 5 bases from V and 5 from J, leaving 15 bases between them.

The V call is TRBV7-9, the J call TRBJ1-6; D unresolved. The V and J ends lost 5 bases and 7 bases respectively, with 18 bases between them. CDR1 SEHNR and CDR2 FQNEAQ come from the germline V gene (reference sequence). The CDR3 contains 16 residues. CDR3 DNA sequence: TGTGCCAGCAGCCCCACGGGAGGCAACTCCAATTCACCCCTCCACTTT. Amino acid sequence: CASSPTGGNSNSPLHF.

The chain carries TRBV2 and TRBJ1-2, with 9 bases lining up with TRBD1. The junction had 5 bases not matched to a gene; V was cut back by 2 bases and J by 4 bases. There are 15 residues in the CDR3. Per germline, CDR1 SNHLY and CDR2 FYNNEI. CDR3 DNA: TGTGCCAGCAGTGAACTGGACAGGGGAGGCTATGGCTACACCTTC. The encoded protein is CASSELDRGGYGYTF.

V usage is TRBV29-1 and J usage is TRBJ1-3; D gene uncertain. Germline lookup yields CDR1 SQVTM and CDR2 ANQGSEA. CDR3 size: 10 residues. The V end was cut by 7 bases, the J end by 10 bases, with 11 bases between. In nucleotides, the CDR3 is TGCAGCGCCCCCGGGGAGACCATATATTTT. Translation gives CSAPGETIYF. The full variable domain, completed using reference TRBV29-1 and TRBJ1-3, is SAVISQKPSRDICQRGTSLTIQCQVDSQVTMMFWYRQQPGQSLTLIATANQGSEATYESGFVIDKFPISRPNLTFSTLTVSNMSPEDSSIYLCSAPGETIYFGEGSWLTVV.

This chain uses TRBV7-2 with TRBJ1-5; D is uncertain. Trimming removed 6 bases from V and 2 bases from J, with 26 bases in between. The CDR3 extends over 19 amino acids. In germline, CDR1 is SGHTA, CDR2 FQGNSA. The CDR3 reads CASSEAHFLGLGGNQPQHF. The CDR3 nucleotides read TGTGCCAGCAGTGAAGCCCACTTCCTCGGCCTCGGGGGCAATCAGCCCCAGCATTTT.

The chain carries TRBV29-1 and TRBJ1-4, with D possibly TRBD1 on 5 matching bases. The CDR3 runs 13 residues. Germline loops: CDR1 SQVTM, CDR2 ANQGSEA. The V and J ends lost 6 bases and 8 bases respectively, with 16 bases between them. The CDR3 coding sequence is TGCAGCGTAGGTCGGCAGGGAGACGAAAAACTGTTTTTT. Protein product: CSVGRQGDEKLFF.

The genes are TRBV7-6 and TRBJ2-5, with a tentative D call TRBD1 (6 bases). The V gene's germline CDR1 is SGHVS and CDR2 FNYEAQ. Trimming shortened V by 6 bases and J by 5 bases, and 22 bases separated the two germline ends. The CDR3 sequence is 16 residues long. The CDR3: CASSGQYNQVLETQYF. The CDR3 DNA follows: TGTGCCAGCAGTGGACAGTACAATCAGGTTTTGGAGACCCAGTACTTC.

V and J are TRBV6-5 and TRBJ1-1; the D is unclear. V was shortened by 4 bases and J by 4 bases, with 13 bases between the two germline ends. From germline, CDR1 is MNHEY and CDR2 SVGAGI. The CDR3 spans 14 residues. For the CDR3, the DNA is TGTGCCAGCAGTTTTCGGAAGGTCGGCACTGAAGCTTTCTTT. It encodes CASSFRKVGTEAFF.

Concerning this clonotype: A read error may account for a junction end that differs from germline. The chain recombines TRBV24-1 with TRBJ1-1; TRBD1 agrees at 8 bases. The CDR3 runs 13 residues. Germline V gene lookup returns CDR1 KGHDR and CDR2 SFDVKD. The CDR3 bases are TGTGCCACCAGTGACCGACAGGGGCTTGAAGCCTTCTTT. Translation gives CATSDRQGLEAFF.

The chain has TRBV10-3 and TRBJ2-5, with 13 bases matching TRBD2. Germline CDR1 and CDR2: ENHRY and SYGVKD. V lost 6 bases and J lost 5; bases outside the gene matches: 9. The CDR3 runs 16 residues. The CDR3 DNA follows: TGTGCCATCAGCCAAACTAGCGGGAGGGCCCAGGAGACCCAGTACTTC. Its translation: CAISQTSGRAQETQYF.

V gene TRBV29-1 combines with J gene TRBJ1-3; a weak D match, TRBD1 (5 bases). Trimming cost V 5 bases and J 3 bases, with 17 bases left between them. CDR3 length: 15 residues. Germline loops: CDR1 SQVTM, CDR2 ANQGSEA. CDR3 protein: CSVRDLRGYGNTIYF. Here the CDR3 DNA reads TGCAGCGTTAGGGACCTCCGGGGCTATGGAAACACCATATATTTT.

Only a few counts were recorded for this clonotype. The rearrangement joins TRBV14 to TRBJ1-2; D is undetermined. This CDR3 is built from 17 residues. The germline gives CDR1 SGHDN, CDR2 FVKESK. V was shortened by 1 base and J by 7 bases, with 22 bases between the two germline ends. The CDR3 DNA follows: TGTGCCAGCAGCCAAGTGTCGGGGAGGAGAAGAGAGACTGGCTACACCTTC. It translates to CASSQVSGRRRETGYTF.

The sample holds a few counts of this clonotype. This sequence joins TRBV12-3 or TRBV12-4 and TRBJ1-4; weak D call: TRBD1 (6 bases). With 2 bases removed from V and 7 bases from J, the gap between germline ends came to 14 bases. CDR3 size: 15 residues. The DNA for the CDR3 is TGTGCCAGCAGTTTAAGAGGGGGTCTAACTGAAAAACTGTTTTTT. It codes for CASSLRGGLTEKLFF.

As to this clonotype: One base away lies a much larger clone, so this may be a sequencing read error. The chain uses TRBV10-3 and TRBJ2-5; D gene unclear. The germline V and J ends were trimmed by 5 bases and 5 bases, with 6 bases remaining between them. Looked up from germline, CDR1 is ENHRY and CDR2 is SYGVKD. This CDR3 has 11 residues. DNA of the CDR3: TGTGCCATCAGTTGGTCGGAGACCCAGTACTTC. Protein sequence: CAISWSETQYF.

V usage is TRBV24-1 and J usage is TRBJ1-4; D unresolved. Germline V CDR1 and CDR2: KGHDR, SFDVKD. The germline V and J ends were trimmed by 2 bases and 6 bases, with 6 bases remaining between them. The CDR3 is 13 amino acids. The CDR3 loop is CATSDCPYEKLFF. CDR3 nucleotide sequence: TGTGCCACCAGTGATTGCCCGTATGAAAAACTGTTTTTT.

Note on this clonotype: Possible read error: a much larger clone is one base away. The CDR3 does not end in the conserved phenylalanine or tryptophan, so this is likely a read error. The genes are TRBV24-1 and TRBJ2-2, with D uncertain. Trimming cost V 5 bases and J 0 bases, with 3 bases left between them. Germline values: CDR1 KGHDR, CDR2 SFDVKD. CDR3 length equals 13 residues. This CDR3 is CATSAANTGELFL. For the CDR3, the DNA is TGTGCCACCAGTGCAGCGAACACCGGGGAGCTGTTTCTT.

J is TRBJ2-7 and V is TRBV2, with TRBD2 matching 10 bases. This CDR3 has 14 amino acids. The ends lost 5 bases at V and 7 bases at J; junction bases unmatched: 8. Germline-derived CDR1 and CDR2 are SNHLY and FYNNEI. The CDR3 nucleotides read TGTGCCAGCAGTATAGCGGGAGGCCCTGGGGAGCAGTACTTC. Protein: CASSIAGGPGEQYF.

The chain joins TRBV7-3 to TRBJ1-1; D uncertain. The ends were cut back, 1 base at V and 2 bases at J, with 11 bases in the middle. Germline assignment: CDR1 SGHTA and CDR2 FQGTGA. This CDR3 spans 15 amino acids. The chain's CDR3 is CASSLMRAANTEAFF. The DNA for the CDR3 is TGTGCCAGCAGCTTAATGAGGGCCGCAAACACTGAAGCTTTCTTT.

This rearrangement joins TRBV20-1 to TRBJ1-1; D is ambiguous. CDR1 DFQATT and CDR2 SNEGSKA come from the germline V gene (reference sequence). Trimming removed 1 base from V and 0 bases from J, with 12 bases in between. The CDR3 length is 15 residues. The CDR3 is CSARASRNLNTEAFF. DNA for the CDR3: TGCAGTGCTAGAGCCTCACGGAACCTGAACACTGAAGCTTTCTTT.

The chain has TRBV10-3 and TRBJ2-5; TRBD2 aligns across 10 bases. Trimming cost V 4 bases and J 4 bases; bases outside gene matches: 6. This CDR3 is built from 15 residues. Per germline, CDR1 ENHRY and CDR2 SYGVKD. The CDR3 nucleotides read TGTGCCATCAGTGGGACTAGCGGAGGGGGAGAGACCCAGTACTTC. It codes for CAISGTSGGGETQYF.

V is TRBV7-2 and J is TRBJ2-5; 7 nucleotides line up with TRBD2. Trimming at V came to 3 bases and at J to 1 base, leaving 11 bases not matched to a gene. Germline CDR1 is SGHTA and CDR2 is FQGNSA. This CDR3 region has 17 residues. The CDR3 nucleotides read TGTGCCAGCAGCTTGGATCCCCAGACTAGCCTCCAAGAGACCCAGTACTTC. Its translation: CASSLDPQTSLQETQYF.

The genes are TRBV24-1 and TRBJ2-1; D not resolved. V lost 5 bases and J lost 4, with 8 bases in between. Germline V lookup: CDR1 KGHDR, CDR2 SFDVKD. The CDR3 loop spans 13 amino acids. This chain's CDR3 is CATSATAYNEQFF. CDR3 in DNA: TGTGCCACCAGTGCCACAGCATACAATGAGCAGTTCTTC.

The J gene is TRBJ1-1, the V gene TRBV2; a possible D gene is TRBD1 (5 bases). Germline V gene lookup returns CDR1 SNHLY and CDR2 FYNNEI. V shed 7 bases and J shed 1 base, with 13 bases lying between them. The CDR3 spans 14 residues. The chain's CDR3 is CASISNGGNTEAFF. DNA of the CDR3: TGTGCCAGCATTTCAAATGGGGGGAACACTGAAGCTTTCTTT. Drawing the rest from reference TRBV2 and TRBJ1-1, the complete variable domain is EPEVTQTPSHQVTQMGQEVILRCVPISNHLYFYWYRQILGQKVEFLVSFYNNEISEKSEIFDDQFSVERPDGSNFTLKIRSTKLEDSAMYFCASISNGGNTEAFFGQGTRLTVV.

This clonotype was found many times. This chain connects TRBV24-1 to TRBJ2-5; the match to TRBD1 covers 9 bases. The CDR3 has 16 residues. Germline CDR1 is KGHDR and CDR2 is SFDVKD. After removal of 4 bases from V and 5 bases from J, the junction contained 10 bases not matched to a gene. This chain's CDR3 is CATSDTTRTGAETQYF. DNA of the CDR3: TGTGCCACCAGTGACACGACGAGGACAGGGGCCGAGACCCAGTACTTC.

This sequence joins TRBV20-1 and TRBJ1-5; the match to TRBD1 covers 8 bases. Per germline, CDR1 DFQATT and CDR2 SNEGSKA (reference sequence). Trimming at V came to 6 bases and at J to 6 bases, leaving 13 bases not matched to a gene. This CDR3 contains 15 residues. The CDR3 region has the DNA TGCAGTGCGGCGAATTACAGGGGGGCTAGTCAGCCCCAGCATTTT. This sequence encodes CSAANYRGASQPQHF.

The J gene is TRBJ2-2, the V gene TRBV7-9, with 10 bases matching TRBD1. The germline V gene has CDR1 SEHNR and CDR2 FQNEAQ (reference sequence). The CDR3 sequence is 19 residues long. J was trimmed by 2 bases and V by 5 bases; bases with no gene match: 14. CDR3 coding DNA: TGTGCCAGCAGCCAATGGGGTCCCGGGACAGGGGACAACACCGGGGAGCTGTTTTTT. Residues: CASSQWGPGTGDNTGELFF.

The CDR3 region is CASSSGRDQPQHF. As DNA, the CDR3 is TGTGCCAGCAGCTCGGGAAGGGATCAGCCCCAGCATTTT. The chain carries TRBV7-9 and TRBJ1-5; D is undetermined. Germline-derived CDR1 and CDR2 are SEHNR and FQNEAQ (reference sequence). This CDR3 contains 13 residues. Trimming took 4 bases from V and 5 from J, leaving 9 bases between them.